What follows is one T cell receptor (beta chain) and its context. Its specificity is unknown. These data belong to a study of T cell responses to AZD1222 COVID-19 vaccine. Study-wide results and limits: No day 14 peak samples; only post-peak repertoires were characterized. Clonal diversity may have been underestimated, and the donors were mostly white British, with more females than males.

Trimming removed 1 base at V and 4 bases at J, with 7 bases between. The CDR3 spans 13 residues. Germline V gene sequence: CDR1 SGHTA, CDR2 FQGNSA. Generated by immunoSEQ multiplex PCR, the TCRdb table keeps only in-frame clones and is missing some. The sample has about 130,000 clones, just over 85% seen once. The receptor comes from an adult in good health. The sample in question was peripheral blood, obtained on day 0 of AZD1222 vaccination. The chain has TRBV7-2 and TRBJ1-1; D remains ambiguous. The CDR3 nucleotides read TGTGCCAGCAGCTTAGACGGGGTCACTGAAGCTTTCTTT. Its protein product is CASSLDGVTEAFF. The variable domain in full, completed from reference TRBV7-2 and TRBJ1-1, reads GAGVSQSPSNKVTEKGKDVELRCDPISGHTALYWYRQSLGQGLEFLIYFQGNSAPDKSGLPSDRFSAERTGGSVSTLTIQRTQQEDSAVYLCASSLDGVTEAFFGQGTRLTVV.